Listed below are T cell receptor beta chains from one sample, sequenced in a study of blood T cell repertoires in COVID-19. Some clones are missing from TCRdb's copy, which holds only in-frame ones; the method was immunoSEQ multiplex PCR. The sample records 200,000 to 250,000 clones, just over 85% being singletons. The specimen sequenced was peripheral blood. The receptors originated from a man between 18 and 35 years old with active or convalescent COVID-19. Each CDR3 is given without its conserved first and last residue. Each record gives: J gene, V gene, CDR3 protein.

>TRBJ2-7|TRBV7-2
ASRGQGFYEQY
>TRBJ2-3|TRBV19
ASSPILASTSTDTQY
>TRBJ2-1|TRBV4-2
ASSQFSERDNEQF
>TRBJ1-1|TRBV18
ASSRDTGALGTEAF
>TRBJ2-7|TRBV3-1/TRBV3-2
ASSRQGSSYEQY
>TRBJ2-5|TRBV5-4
ASSLGQGGYQETQY
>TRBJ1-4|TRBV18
ASSLAGQNGKLF
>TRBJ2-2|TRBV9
ASSVGPRFTGELF
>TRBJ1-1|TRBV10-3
AISPTGGNTEAF
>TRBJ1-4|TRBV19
ASSNTGTVNEKLF
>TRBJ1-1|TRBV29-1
SVGGGQNTEAF
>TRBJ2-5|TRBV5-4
ASSSQARKEETQY
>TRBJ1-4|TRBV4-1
ASSQDWQGALNEKLF